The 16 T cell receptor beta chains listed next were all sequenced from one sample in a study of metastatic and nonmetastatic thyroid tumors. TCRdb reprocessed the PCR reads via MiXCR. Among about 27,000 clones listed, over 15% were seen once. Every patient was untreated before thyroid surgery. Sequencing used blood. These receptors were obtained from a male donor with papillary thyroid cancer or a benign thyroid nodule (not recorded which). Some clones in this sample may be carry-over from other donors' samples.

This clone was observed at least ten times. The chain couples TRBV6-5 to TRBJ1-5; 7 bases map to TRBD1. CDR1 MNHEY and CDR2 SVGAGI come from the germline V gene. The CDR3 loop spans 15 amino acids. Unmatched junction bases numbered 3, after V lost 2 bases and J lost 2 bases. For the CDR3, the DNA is TGTGCCAGCAGTTACACCGGGACAGGCAATCAGCCCCAGCATTTT. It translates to CASSYTGTGNQPQHF.

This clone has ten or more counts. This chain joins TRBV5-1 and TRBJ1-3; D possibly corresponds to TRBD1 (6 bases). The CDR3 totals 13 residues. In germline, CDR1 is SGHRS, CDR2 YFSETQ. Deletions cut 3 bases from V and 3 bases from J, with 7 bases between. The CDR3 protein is CASSWDIGNTIYF. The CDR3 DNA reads TGCGCCAGCAGCTGGGACATTGGAAACACCATATATTTT.

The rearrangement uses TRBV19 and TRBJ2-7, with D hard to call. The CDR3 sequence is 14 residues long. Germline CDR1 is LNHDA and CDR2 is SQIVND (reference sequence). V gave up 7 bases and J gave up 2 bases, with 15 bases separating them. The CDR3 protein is CASKARAFTYEQYF. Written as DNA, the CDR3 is TGTGCCAGTAAAGCCCGGGCTTTCACCTACGAGCAGTACTTC.

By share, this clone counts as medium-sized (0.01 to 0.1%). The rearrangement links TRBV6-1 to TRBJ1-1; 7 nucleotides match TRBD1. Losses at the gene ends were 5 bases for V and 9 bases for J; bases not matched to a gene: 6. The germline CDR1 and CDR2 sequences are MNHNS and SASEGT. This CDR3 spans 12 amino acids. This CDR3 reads CASSLRQGQAFF. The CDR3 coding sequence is TGTGCCAGCAGTTTACGACAGGGACAAGCTTTCTTT.

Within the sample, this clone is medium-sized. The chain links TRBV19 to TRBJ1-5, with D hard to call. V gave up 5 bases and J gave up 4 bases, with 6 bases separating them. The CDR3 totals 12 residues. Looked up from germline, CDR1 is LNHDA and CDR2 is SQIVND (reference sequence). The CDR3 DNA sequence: TGTGCCAGTAGTCCCCCAAATCAGCCCCAGCATTTT. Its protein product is CASSPPNQPQHF.

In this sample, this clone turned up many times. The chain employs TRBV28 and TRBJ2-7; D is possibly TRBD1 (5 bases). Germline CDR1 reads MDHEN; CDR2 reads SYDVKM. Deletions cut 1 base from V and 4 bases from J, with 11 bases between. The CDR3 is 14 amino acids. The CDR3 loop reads CASSLSYRSYEQYF. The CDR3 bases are TGTGCCAGCAGTTTATCCTACAGGAGTTACGAGCAGTACTTC. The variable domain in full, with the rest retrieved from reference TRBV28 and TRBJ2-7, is DVKVTQSSRYLVKRTGEKVFLECVQDMDHENMFWYRQDPGLGLRLIYFSYDVKMKEKGDIPEGYSVSREKKERFSLILESASTNQTSMYLCASSLSYRSYEQYFGPGTRLTVT.

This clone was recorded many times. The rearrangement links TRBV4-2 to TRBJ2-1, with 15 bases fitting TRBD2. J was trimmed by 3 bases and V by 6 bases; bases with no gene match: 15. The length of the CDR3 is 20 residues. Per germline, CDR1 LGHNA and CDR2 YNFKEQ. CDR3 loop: CASSPTSWTSGRGRYNEQFF. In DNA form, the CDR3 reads TGTGCCAGCAGTCCCACTTCTTGGACTAGCGGGAGGGGCCGCTACAATGAGCAGTTCTTC.

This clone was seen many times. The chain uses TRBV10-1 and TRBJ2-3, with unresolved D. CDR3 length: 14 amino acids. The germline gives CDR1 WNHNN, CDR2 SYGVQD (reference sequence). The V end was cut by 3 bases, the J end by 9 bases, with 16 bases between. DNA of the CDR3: TGCGCCAGCAGTGACAGTAACCCCGGTGCGACGCAGTATTTT. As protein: CASSDSNPGATQYF.

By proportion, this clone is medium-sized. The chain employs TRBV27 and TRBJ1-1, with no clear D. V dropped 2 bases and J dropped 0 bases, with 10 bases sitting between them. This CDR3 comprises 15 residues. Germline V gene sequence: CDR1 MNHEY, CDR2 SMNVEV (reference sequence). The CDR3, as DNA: TGTGCCAGCAGTTTAAAGCCGGGGATGAACACTGAAGCTTTCTTT. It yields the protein CASSLKPGMNTEAFF.

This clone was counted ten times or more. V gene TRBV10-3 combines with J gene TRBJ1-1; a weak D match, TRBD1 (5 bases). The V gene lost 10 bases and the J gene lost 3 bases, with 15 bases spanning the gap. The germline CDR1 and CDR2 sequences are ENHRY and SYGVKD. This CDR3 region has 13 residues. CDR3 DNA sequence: TGTGCCAGTCTAGGAATGGGGGACACTGAAGCTTTCTTT. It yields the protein CASLGMGDTEAFF.

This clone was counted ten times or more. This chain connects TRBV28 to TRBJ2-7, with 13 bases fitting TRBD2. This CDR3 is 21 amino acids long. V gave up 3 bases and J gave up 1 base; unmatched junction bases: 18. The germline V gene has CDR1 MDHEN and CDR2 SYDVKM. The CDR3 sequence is CASSFIGQGLAGRRGSYEQYF. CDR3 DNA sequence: TGTGCCAGCAGTTTCATAGGCCAGGGACTAGCGGGACGTCGAGGGTCCTACGAGCAGTACTTC.

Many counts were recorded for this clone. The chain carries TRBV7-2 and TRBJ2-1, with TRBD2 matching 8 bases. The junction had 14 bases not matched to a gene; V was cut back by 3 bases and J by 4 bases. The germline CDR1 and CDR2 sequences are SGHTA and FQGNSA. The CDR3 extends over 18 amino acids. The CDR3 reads CASSFGLAGLIGYNEQFF. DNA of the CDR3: TGTGCCAGCAGCTTCGGGCTAGCGGGTCTCATCGGGTACAATGAGCAGTTCTTC.

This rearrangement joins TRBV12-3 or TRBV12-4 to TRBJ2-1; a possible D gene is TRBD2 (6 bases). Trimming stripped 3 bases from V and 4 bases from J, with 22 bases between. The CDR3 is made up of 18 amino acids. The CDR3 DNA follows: TGTGCCAGCAGTTTGTTTATCCTTGGAGGGGTCGGGTACAATGAGCAGTTCTTC. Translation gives CASSLFILGGVGYNEQFF.

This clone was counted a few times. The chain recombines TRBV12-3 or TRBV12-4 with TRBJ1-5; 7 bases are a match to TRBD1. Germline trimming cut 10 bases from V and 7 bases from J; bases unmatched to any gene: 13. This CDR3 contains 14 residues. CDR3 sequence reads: CAIILGAGGQPQHF. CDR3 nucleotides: TGTGCCATCATTTTAGGAGCAGGGGGGCAGCCCCAGCATTTT.

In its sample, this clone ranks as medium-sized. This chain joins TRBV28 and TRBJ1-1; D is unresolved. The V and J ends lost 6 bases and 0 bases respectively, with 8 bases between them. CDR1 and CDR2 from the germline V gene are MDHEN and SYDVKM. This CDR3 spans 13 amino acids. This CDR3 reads CASRKPVNTEAFF. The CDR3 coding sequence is TGTGCCAGCAGGAAGCCTGTGAACACTGAAGCTTTCTTT.

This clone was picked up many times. In DNA form, the CDR3 reads TGTGCCAGCAGCGTAGGAGGGATAGCGGGAGTCTACGAGCAGTACTTC. Translation: CASSVGGIAGVYEQYF. The chain combines TRBV9 with TRBJ2-7; TRBD2 agrees at 9 bases. This CDR3 comprises 16 residues. The ends lost 0 bases at V and 3 bases at J; junction bases unmatched: 7. Per germline, CDR1 SGDLS and CDR2 YYNGEE.